These 30 T cell receptor beta chains share one sample of origin, sequenced in a study of T cell repertoires in cytomegalovirus infection. Their recognized antigens are unknown. MiXCR, applied by TCRdb to the reads, yields one record per CDR3 protein. This repertoire shows about 920,000 distinct CDR3 sequences, under 40% found once; its top ten account for around an eighth. The input for sequencing was cultured CD8+ T cells from PBMCs, taken from culture after CMV antigen stimulation. These receptors came from a human donor in good health (CMV status not recorded). Some clones in this sample may be carry-over from other donors' samples.

This clonotype was picked up a small number of times. The chain is built from TRBV5-6 and TRBJ2-5; the D is unclear. Germline CDR1 SGHDT, CDR2 YYEEEE. This CDR3 spans 13 amino acids. The V and J ends lost 4 bases and 3 bases respectively, with 10 bases between them. CDR3 coding DNA: TGTGCCAGCAGCCCGATAGGAGAAGAGACCCAGTACTTC. This gives the protein CASSPIGEETQYF.

In this sample, this clonotype turned up a few times. This chain uses TRBV5-6 with TRBJ1-1; D remains ambiguous. CDR3 length: 12 residues. V lost 0 bases and J lost 7, with 7 bases in between. In germline, CDR1 is SGHDT, CDR2 YYEEEE. The CDR3 sequence: CASSLDWSEAFF. The CDR3 coding sequence is TGTGCCAGCAGCTTGGATTGGAGTGAAGCTTTCTTT.

J is TRBJ1-2 and V is TRBV7-9; a weak D match, TRBD1 (5 bases). V lost 0 bases, J lost 5 bases, and 10 bases lay in between. The CDR3 has 14 residues. In germline, CDR1 is SEHNR, CDR2 FQNEAQ (reference sequence). In nucleotides, the CDR3 is TGTGCCAGCAGCTTAGCGCAGGGAAAATATGGCTACACCTTC. This encodes CASSLAQGKYGYTF.

This sequence joins TRBV27 and TRBJ2-5; 7 bases align to TRBD2. The CDR3 extends over 13 amino acids. Germline loops: CDR1 MNHEY, CDR2 SMNVEV (reference sequence). The trim removed 6 bases at V and 3 bases at J, leaving 4 bases unmatched. In DNA form, the CDR3 reads TGTGCCAGCAGGGGAGGGAGGGAAGAGACCCAGTACTTC. Translation: CASRGGREETQYF.

This sequence joins TRBV2 and TRBJ2-1; possibly TRBD2 for D (6 bases). Germline-derived CDR1 and CDR2 are SNHLY and FYNNEI. Trimming took off 5 bases at V and 5 bases at J, with 19 bases between the two ends. The CDR3 totals 16 residues. CDR3 DNA sequence: TGTGCCAGCAGTCAAATGGACTATACAGTCGACAATGAGCAGTTCTTC. This codes for CASSQMDYTVDNEQFF.

This clonotype was observed a few times. The J gene is TRBJ2-7, the V gene TRBV20-1, with 8 nucleotides matching TRBD1. There are 13 residues in the CDR3. J lost 2 bases, V lost 6 bases, and 6 bases had no gene match. Germline V gene lookup returns CDR1 DFQATT and CDR2 SNEGSKA (reference sequence). CDR3 DNA: TGCAGTGCCACGGGACAGGCCGCCTACGAGCAGTACTTC. The encoded protein is CSATGQAAYEQYF.

The chain uses TRBV2 and TRBJ1-1; D is possibly TRBD1 (6 bases). CDR1 is SNHLY and CDR2 is FYNNEI in the germline V gene. V gave up 3 bases and J gave up 7 bases, with 21 bases separating them. The CDR3 runs 16 residues. CDR3 nucleotides: TGTGCCAGCAGTGATTCCGGGGGCCCCCAGTACGGTGAAGCTTTCTTT. Translating gives CASSDSGGPQYGEAFF.

This clonotype was seen only once. This chain joins TRBV25-1 and TRBJ1-5; the D gene is possibly TRBD1 (5 bases). This CDR3 comprises 19 residues. CDR1 MGHDK and CDR2 SYGVNS come from the germline V gene. Deletions cut 7 bases from V and 2 bases from J, with 27 bases between. Here the CDR3 DNA reads TGTGCCAGCAATAGGCTAGCTGTCGGGGGAGGGCTCGGCAATCAGCCCCAGCATTTT. This encodes CASNRLAVGGGLGNQPQHF. Together with reference TRBV25-1 and TRBJ1-5, the CDR3 gives the full variable domain: EADIYQTPRYLVIGTGKKITLECSQTMGHDKMYWYQQDPGMELHLIHYSYGVNSTEKGDLSSESTVSRIRTEHFPLTLESARPSHTSQYLCASNRLAVGGGLGNQPQHFGDGTRLSIL.

This clonotype was counted between two and nine times. This chain links TRBV12-3 or TRBV12-4 with TRBJ1-4; D is undetermined. There are 15 residues in the CDR3. V was pared by 5 bases and J by 2 bases, with 12 bases between. The CDR3 loop is CASSPGPATNEKLFF. In nucleotides, the CDR3 is TGTGCCAGCAGTCCAGGTCCTGCCACTAATGAAAAACTGTTTTTT.

The chain has TRBV29-1 and TRBJ1-3; TRBD1 aligns across 9 bases. Germline V gene sequence: CDR1 SQVTM, CDR2 ANQGSEA. CDR3 length: 14 amino acids. Losses at the gene ends were 7 bases for V and 2 bases for J; bases not matched to a gene: 6. CDR3 DNA sequence: TGCAGCGCACAGGGGGCTTTTACTGGAAACACCATATATTTT. Translation gives CSAQGAFTGNTIYF.

This clonotype was seen a few times. This chain connects TRBV4-1 to TRBJ1-1, with D perhaps TRBD1 (6 bases). The CDR3 is 14 amino acids. The V and J ends lost 5 bases and 0 bases respectively, with 10 bases between them. Germline-derived CDR1 and CDR2 are MGHRA and YSYEKL. CDR3 protein: CASSDGTLNTEAFF. The DNA of the CDR3 is TGCGCCAGCAGCGATGGGACACTGAACACTGAAGCTTTCTTT.

This clonotype appeared a single time. The chain couples TRBV19 to TRBJ2-1; no clear D gene. Trimming took off 5 bases at V and 1 base at J, with 12 bases between the two ends. This CDR3 spans 15 amino acids. Germline assignment: CDR1 LNHDA and CDR2 SQIVND (reference sequence). The CDR3 sequence: CASSYGRLSYNEQFF. The CDR3 DNA reads TGTGCCAGTAGTTATGGCAGACTTTCCTACAATGAGCAGTTCTTC.

The chain recombines TRBV7-6 with TRBJ1-3; D gene ambiguous. Trimming took 2 bases from V and 1 from J, leaving 6 bases between them. Germline V gene lookup returns CDR1 SGHVS and CDR2 FNYEAQ. There are 14 residues in the CDR3. The CDR3 DNA follows: TGTGCCAGCAGCTTACCAGAGTCTGGAAACACCATATATTTT. This translates into CASSLPESGNTIYF.

This clonotype was picked up a small number of times. J is TRBJ1-2 and V is TRBV29-1; unclear D gene. CDR3 length: 13 residues. Trimming cost V 4 bases and J 3 bases, with 12 bases left between them. CDR1 and CDR2 (germline): SQVTM, ANQGSEA. DNA for the CDR3: TGCAGCGTTGGCCGGCAGGATGACTATGGCTACACCTTC. Its translation: CSVGRQDDYGYTF.

As to this clonotype: One base away lies a much larger clone, so this may be a sequencing read error. The chain couples TRBV7-4 to TRBJ2-1; unclear D gene. V lost 5 bases and J lost 7, with 21 bases in between. The germline V gene encodes CDR1 SGHVT and CDR2 SQSDAQ. This CDR3 contains 16 residues. This CDR3 is CASSVDLASLGNEQFF. CDR3 coding DNA: TGTGCCAGCAGCGTAGACCTGGCTAGTTTGGGGAATGAGCAGTTCTTC.

Many counts were recorded for this clonotype. The CDR3 region is CASSHLLGRGSPEQYV. The CDR3 DNA reads TGTGCCAGCAGCCACCTGCTAGGCAGGGGGAGTCCCGAGCAGTACGTC. V usage is TRBV11-2 and J usage is TRBJ2-7; 7 nucleotides line up with TRBD1. Germline V gene sequence: CDR1 SGHAT, CDR2 FQNNGV. Trimming took 5 bases from V and 6 from J; bases not matched to a gene: 16. The CDR3 spans 16 residues.

This clonotype was observed many times. This chain uses TRBV12-3 or TRBV12-4 with TRBJ2-1; 9 bases line up with TRBD1. The CDR3 is 13 amino acids. Trimming took 10 bases from V and 2 from J; bases not matched to a gene: 3. This CDR3 reads CATRQGAYNEQFF. The CDR3 region has the DNA TGTGCCACTCGACAGGGGGCCTACAATGAGCAGTTCTTC.

The rearrangement uses TRBV25-1 and TRBJ1-1, with D perhaps TRBD1 (6 bases). Trimming cost V 4 bases and J 5 bases, with 14 bases left between them. The CDR3 length is 14 residues. Germline CDR1 MGHDK, CDR2 SYGVNS. In DNA, the CDR3 is TGTGCCAGCAGTGCCACAGGCAGGGGAACTGAAGCTTTCTTT. Its protein is CASSATGRGTEAFF.

This clonotype was seen only a few times. The V call is TRBV7-8, the J call TRBJ2-4, with 13 bases lining up with TRBD2. CDR1 is SGHVS and CDR2 is FQNEAQ in the germline V gene. J was trimmed by 6 bases and V by 10 bases; bases with no gene match: 15. The CDR3 covers 17 residues. The CDR3 reads CATQSPTSGGFRNIQYF. Here the CDR3 DNA reads TGTGCCACCCAGAGCCCGACTAGCGGGGGGTTCAGAAACATTCAGTACTTC.

This clonotype has only a few counts. V gene TRBV6-5 combines with J gene TRBJ1-2; D gene ambiguous. Germline values: CDR1 MNHEY, CDR2 SVGAGI. The CDR3 is 17 residues long. Trimming removed 6 bases at V and 0 bases at J, with 20 bases between. This CDR3 reads CASSLLQGLRANYGYTF. The CDR3 region has the DNA TGTGCCAGCAGCCTCCTGCAAGGGCTCCGAGCTAACTATGGCTACACCTTC.

The chain has TRBV5-1 and TRBJ2-1, with 9 bases lining up with TRBD1. V lost 5 bases to trimming and J lost 10 bases; unmatched junction nucleotides: 13. The CDR3 has 15 amino acids. Germline lookup yields CDR1 SGHRS and CDR2 YFSETQ. The CDR3 reads CASSSPGQGIWEQFF. The CDR3 DNA sequence: TGCGCCAGCAGTTCGCCGGGACAGGGAATCTGGGAGCAGTTCTTC. Together with reference TRBV5-1 and TRBJ2-1, the CDR3 gives the full variable domain: KAGVTQTPRYLIKTRGQQVTLSCSPISGHRSVSWYQQTPGQGLQFLFEYFSETQRNKGNFPGRFSGRQFSNSRSEMNVSTLELGDSALYLCASSSPGQGIWEQFFGPGTRLTVL.

The V and J genes are TRBV10-3 and TRBJ1-3, with no clear D. CDR1 is ENHRY and CDR2 is SYGVKD in the germline V gene. The CDR3 runs to 16 residues. Trimming removed 6 bases from V and 0 bases from J, with 15 bases in between. The CDR3 DNA reads TGTGCCATCAGGAATTTCAGTGCGAGCTCTGGAAACACCATATATTTT. Translation: CAIRNFSASSGNTIYF.

This clonotype was observed a few times. The chain employs TRBV4-1 and TRBJ1-1, with a weak D call TRBD1 (6 bases). Germline loops: CDR1 MGHRA, CDR2 YSYEKL. With 2 bases removed from V and 7 bases from J, the gap between germline ends came to 14 bases. The CDR3 sequence is 14 residues long. This chain's CDR3 is CASSQPGGKREAFF. DNA for the CDR3: TGCGCCAGCAGCCAACCCGGGGGCAAACGTGAAGCTTTCTTT.

This clonotype was observed a few times. The CDR3 DNA is TGTGCCAGCAACCTGGTCGGAGGAGATACGCAGTATTTT. This gives the protein CASNLVGGDTQYF. The V gene is TRBV6-6, the J gene TRBJ2-3, with a tentative D call TRBD2 (5 bases). With 7 bases removed from V and 5 bases from J, the gap between germline ends came to 13 bases. The CDR3 is 13 amino acids. Per germline, CDR1 MNHNY and CDR2 SVGAGI (reference sequence).

The chain is built from TRBV20-1 and TRBJ2-7, with no clear D. The germline gives CDR1 DFQATT, CDR2 SNEGSKA (reference sequence). The CDR3 is 15 amino acids. V lost 1 base to trimming and J lost 3 bases, with 16 bases between them. The CDR3 coding sequence is TGCAGTGCTAGAGCCCATCTTTTAGGAAACTACGAGCAGTACTTC. It is translated as CSARAHLLGNYEQYF.

A word on this clonotype: The junction departs from germline at one end; a sequencing error may be responsible. The chain employs TRBV7-2 and TRBJ1-1; D is unresolved. The germline gives CDR1 SGHTA, CDR2 FQGNSA. This CDR3 comprises 12 residues. The chain's CDR3 is CVSSPGRFEAFF. CDR3 bases: TGTGTCAGCAGCCCCGGACGGTTTGAAGCTTTCTTT.

This clonotype was recorded a few times. The V call is TRBV9, the J call TRBJ2-1; D is unclear. Germline-derived CDR1 and CDR2 are SGDLS and YYNGEE. The CDR3 totals 14 residues. The germline V and J ends were trimmed by 3 bases and 7 bases, with 14 bases remaining between them. CDR3 loop: CASSALDGRNEQFF. CDR3 DNA: TGTGCCAGCAGCGCGTTGGACGGCAGGAATGAGCAGTTCTTC.

This clonotype was seen a few times. This chain links TRBV19 with TRBJ2-5; TRBD1 matches at 10 bases. CDR3 length: 14 amino acids. Germline V gives CDR1 LNHDA, CDR2 SQIVND (reference sequence). J was trimmed by 3 bases and V by 3 bases; bases with no gene match: 1. CDR3 coding DNA: TGTGCCAGTAGTATGGGGACAGGGGAAGAGACCCAGTACTTC. Amino acids: CASSMGTGEETQYF. Full variable domain (missing parts from reference TRBV19 and TRBJ2-5): DGGITQSPKYLFRKEGQNVTLSCEQNLNHDAMYWYRQDPGQGLRLIYYSQIVNDFQKGDIAEGYSVSREKKESFPLTVTSAQKNPTAFYLCASSMGTGEETQYFGPGTRLLVL.

This clonotype has only a few counts. The chain carries TRBV18 and TRBJ2-7; 12 bases line up with TRBD1. CDR3 length equals 14 residues. The germline gives CDR1 KGHSH, CDR2 LQKENI. Losses at the gene ends were 5 bases for V and 7 bases for J; bases not matched to a gene: 6. The CDR3 DNA sequence: TGTGCCAGCTCAGCGGGACAGGGGGCGTTTGAGCAGTACGTC. It specifies CASSAGQGAFEQYV.

This clonotype has just a few counts. J is TRBJ2-1 and V is TRBV7-4, with 10 bases fitting TRBD2. The junction had 6 bases not matched to a gene; V was cut back by 0 bases and J by 4 bases. The CDR3 runs 17 residues. Germline V gives CDR1 SGHVT, CDR2 SQSDAQ. The CDR3 coding sequence is TGTGCCAGCAGCTTAGCTGGGTTGGGACTAGCGTACAATGAGCAGTTCTTC. This gives the protein CASSLAGLGLAYNEQFF.